These 22 T cell receptor beta chains were all obtained from the same sample, sequenced in a study of CD8 T cells in Susac syndrome. When the RNA was reverse transcribed, random hexamers were used with an input of about 0.5 to 1 ug. TCRdb passed the immunoSEQ multiplex PCR reads through MiXCR, listing each CDR3 protein once. The data contain about 70,000 distinct CDR3 sequences, around 96% of them singletons. Sequencing was performed on CD4+ T cells from PBMCs. These receptors came from a human donor with multiple sclerosis.

This rearrangement joins TRBV20-1 to TRBJ1-5; D unclear. With 6 bases removed from V and 0 bases from J, the gap between germline ends came to 9 bases. Germline loops: CDR1 DFQATT, CDR2 SNEGSKA (reference sequence). This CDR3 has 13 amino acids. For the CDR3, the DNA is TGCAGTGCGCAGGAGAATAGCAATCAGCCCCAGCATTTT. It encodes CSAQENSNQPQHF.

The chain joins TRBV11-2 to TRBJ2-7, with D possibly matching TRBD1 (8 bases). The V and J ends lost 4 bases and 1 base respectively, with 11 bases between them. The CDR3 consists of 14 residues. Germline V gene lookup returns CDR1 SGHAT and CDR2 FQNNGV. The CDR3 spells CASSYRGGSYEQYF. In DNA form, the CDR3 reads TGTGCCAGCAGCTACAGGGGGGGGTCCTACGAGCAGTACTTC.

This clonotype was detected once. V gene TRBV6-2 or TRBV6-3 combines with J gene TRBJ2-7; a possible D gene is TRBD1 (5 bases). Looked up from germline, CDR1 is MNHEY and CDR2 is SVGEGT. The CDR3 has 12 residues. Trimming took 8 bases from V and 3 from J, leaving 11 bases between them. The CDR3 DNA follows: TGTGCCAGCGGATTAGACAGCTACGAGCAGTACTTC. This translates into CASGLDSYEQYF.

The chain couples TRBV5-6 to TRBJ2-2, with D possibly TRBD1 on 5 matching bases. The length of the CDR3 is 16 residues. Germline CDR1 SGHDT, CDR2 YYEEEE. Between the trimmed V and J ends, which lost 0 bases and 4 bases, there was a span of 13 bases. This CDR3 is CASSLVGRGGTGELFF. CDR3 DNA: TGTGCCAGCAGCTTGGTGGGGCGCGGTGGCACCGGGGAGCTGTTTTTT.

This chain links TRBV5-1 with TRBJ2-2; the D call may be TRBD1 or TRBD2 (5 bases each). CDR3 length equals 15 residues. The ends were cut back, 5 bases at V and 0 bases at J, with 11 bases in the middle. Germline values: CDR1 SGHRS, CDR2 YFSETQ. The CDR3 protein is CASSPLGPNTGELFF. The CDR3 coding sequence is TGCGCCAGCAGTCCCTTGGGACCGAACACCGGGGAGCTGTTTTTT.

The V and J genes are TRBV20-1 and TRBJ2-7; tentatively, D is TRBD2 (6 bases). The CDR3 is 14 amino acids. Trimming removed 2 bases from V and 0 bases from J, with 11 bases in between. The germline V gene has CDR1 DFQATT and CDR2 SNEGSKA (reference sequence). The CDR3 spells CSARRGSTSYEQYF. CDR3 sequence (DNA): TGCAGTGCTAGACGGGGGTCAACCTCCTACGAGCAGTACTTC.

J is TRBJ2-2 and V is TRBV29-1, with D uncertain. V was clipped by 5 bases and J by 7 bases, with 5 bases between them. CDR1 SQVTM and CDR2 ANQGSEA come from the germline V gene. The CDR3 runs 10 residues. The CDR3, as DNA: TGCAGCGTTTCCAACGGGGAGCTGTTTTTT. It translates to CSVSNGELFF.

This chain joins TRBV28 and TRBJ1-2; 7 nucleotides match TRBD1. This CDR3 has 16 residues. The junction had 11 bases not matched to a gene; V was cut back by 2 bases and J by 5 bases. Germline V gene data show CDR1 as MDHEN and CDR2 as SYDVKM. The CDR3 region has the DNA TGTGCCAGCAGTTTAGCCCCTCCAAGGGGGCGGTATGGCTACACCTTC. Translating it yields CASSLAPPRGRYGYTF.

The chain uses TRBV12-3 or TRBV12-4 and TRBJ1-2; D remains ambiguous. Trimming took 3 bases from V and 4 from J, leaving 9 bases between them. This CDR3 is 13 amino acids long. In nucleotides, the CDR3 is TGTGCCAGCAGTTTCGGAGGGCCCTATGGCTACACCTTC. The encoded protein is CASSFGGPYGYTF.

The rearrangement links TRBV20-1 to TRBJ2-7; no clear D. Trimming shortened V by 1 base and J by 2 bases, and 9 bases separated the two germline ends. This CDR3 is 13 amino acids long. Per the germline V gene, CDR1 is DFQATT and CDR2 is SNEGSKA (reference sequence). This CDR3 reads CSARGTVTYEQYF. The CDR3 bases are TGCAGTGCTAGAGGTACGGTGACCTACGAGCAGTACTTC.

V gene TRBV5-4 combines with J gene TRBJ2-7; TRBD1 agrees at 8 bases. V lost 6 bases and J lost 4; bases outside the gene matches: 9. Germline V gives CDR1 SGHNT, CDR2 YYREEE (reference sequence). CDR3 size: 14 residues. As DNA, the CDR3 is TGTGCCAGCAACTCGGACAGGGACGTTTACGAGCAGTACTTC. This gives the protein CASNSDRDVYEQYF.

V usage is TRBV18 and J usage is TRBJ2-1; possibly TRBD2 for D (5 bases). The germline V and J ends were trimmed by 6 bases and 3 bases, with 18 bases remaining between them. CDR3 length: 16 amino acids. CDR1 KGHSH and CDR2 LQKENI come from the germline V gene. CDR3 coding DNA: TGTGCCAGCTCCGCCCGGGGTGGTTCTCTCTACAATGAGCAGTTCTTC. The encoded protein is CASSARGGSLYNEQFF.

The chain joins TRBV9 to TRBJ2-2; D gene uncertain. Germline V gives CDR1 SGDLS, CDR2 YYNGEE. The CDR3 sequence is 13 residues long. Trimming removed 3 bases from V and 8 bases from J, with 11 bases in between. CDR3 nucleotides: TGTGCCAGCAGCGCCCTGGAGTGGGGGGAGCTGTTTTTT. Its translation: CASSALEWGELFF.

The rearrangement joins TRBV2 to TRBJ1-2; D ambiguous. The V gene's germline CDR1 is SNHLY and CDR2 FYNNEI. With 6 bases removed from V and 4 bases from J, the gap between germline ends came to 15 bases. The CDR3 sequence is 14 residues long. In DNA, the CDR3 is TGTGCCAGCAGCGTTGAATTGAGAGGCTATGGCTACACCTTC. The encoded protein is CASSVELRGYGYTF.

The chain couples TRBV6-1 to TRBJ2-7; D is unclear. Deletions cut 7 bases from V and 6 bases from J, with 19 bases between. The germline V gene encodes CDR1 MNHNS and CDR2 SASEGT. The CDR3 has 14 amino acids. CDR3 region: CASIPNRAGGEQYF. Written as DNA, the CDR3 is TGTGCCAGCATCCCTAACCGGGCCGGCGGCGAGCAGTACTTC.

This clonotype was seen more than once but under ten times. V gene TRBV6-6 combines with J gene TRBJ2-5; D gene ambiguous. The germline V gene has CDR1 MNHNY and CDR2 SVGAGI (reference sequence). The CDR3 has 11 amino acids. Trimming shortened V by 2 bases and J by 2 bases, and 0 bases separated the two germline ends. The CDR3 sequence is CASSYQETQYF. CDR3 DNA: TGTGCCAGCAGTTACCAAGAGACCCAGTACTTC.

The chain links TRBV4-2 to TRBJ1-5; 8 nucleotides match TRBD1. V shed 4 bases, J shed 2 bases, and the junction held 10 bases outside the gene matches. The CDR3 runs to 17 residues. The germline CDR1 and CDR2 sequences are LGHNA and YNFKEQ. CDR3 in DNA: TGTGCCAGCAGCCCCTTACAGGGGGAAGGAGGCAATCAGCCCCAGCATTTT. Translating gives CASSPLQGEGGNQPQHF.

This chain's CDR3 is CSAIGGLTSTDTQYF. The DNA of the CDR3 is TGCAGTGCTATAGGTGGCTTGACTAGCACAGATACGCAGTATTTT. J is TRBJ2-3 and V is TRBV20-1; unclear D gene. Trimming shortened V by 4 bases and J by 0 bases, and 14 bases separated the two germline ends. The germline V gene has CDR1 DFQATT and CDR2 SNEGSKA (reference sequence). The CDR3 is made up of 15 amino acids.

This chain links TRBV5-6 with TRBJ2-1, with 9 bases identical to TRBD1. There are 15 residues in the CDR3. Germline values: CDR1 SGHDT, CDR2 YYEEEE. With 3 bases clipped from V and 6 bases from J, the junction kept 7 bases outside the gene matches. CDR3 coding DNA: TGTGCCAGCAGCTGGGACAGGGTCGATGGCAATGAGCAGTTCTTC. It specifies CASSWDRVDGNEQFF.

This rearrangement joins TRBV5-1 to TRBJ1-4; D perhaps matches TRBD1 (6 bases). Germline assignment: CDR1 SGHRS and CDR2 YFSETQ. This CDR3 comprises 12 residues. V was shortened by 5 bases and J by 8 bases, with 10 bases between the two germline ends. In DNA, the CDR3 is TGCGCCAGCAGGCAGGGGAGAGAAAAACTGTTTTTT. This translates into CASRQGREKLFF. The whole variable domain, remainder taken from reference TRBV5-1 and TRBJ1-4, is KAGVTQTPRYLIKTRGQQVTLSCSPISGHRSVSWYQQTPGQGLQFLFEYFSETQRNKGNFPGRFSGRQFSNSRSEMNVSTLELGDSALYLCASRQGREKLFFGSGTQLSVL.

The chain recombines TRBV29-1 with TRBJ2-5; D remains unclear. Per the germline V gene, CDR1 is SQVTM and CDR2 is ANQGSEA. The length of the CDR3 is 11 residues. V was cut by 0 bases and J by 12 bases, with 11 bases left in between. CDR3 region: CSVEDVQVKYF. Here the CDR3 DNA reads TGCAGCGTTGAAGATGTGCAGGTCAAGTACTTC.

The rearrangement links TRBV11-3 to TRBJ2-5; 9 bases fit TRBD2. The CDR3 has 18 amino acids. Unmatched junction bases numbered 16, after V lost 4 bases and J lost 4 bases. In germline, CDR1 is SGHNT, CDR2 YENEEA. The CDR3: CASSSPASGDWRLETQYF. The CDR3 DNA sequence: TGTGCCAGCAGCTCCCCCGCTAGCGGGGATTGGCGATTAGAGACCCAGTACTTC.